Included here is one T cell receptor (beta chain) sequence, with context. The specificity of this receptor is unknown. No base quality information exists; no much larger clone differs at one position. This record comes from a study of shared T cell receptors in the human thymus (dated by TCRdb to the early 2020s). Background on the whole study: The study examined how the human thymus generates shared, self-reactive T-cell receptor alpha chains.

Receptor libraries were prepared by the immunoSEQ multiplex PCR assay. Sourced from immuneACCESS, this table was stored by TCRdb with only in-frame sequences that have V and J called. A share of the clones is absent; for the studies checked, an unresolved V gene accounts for under half, and the remainder has no known explanation. The sample table holds more than 550,000 clones, of which approximately 83% were seen once. Of the sample, more than 0.008% is held by the ten largest clones. At the junction V is shortened by 2 bases and J by 6 bases; bases outside the gene matches: 8. Measured from the cysteine to the phenylalanine, the CDR3 is 16 residues long. The kept DNA is CDR3 alone, 48 bases in frame from the first base. As encoded in the germline V gene, CDR1 is MGHRA while CDR2 is YSYEKL. The sample was also reused in another study, on human thymus T cells. As the second publication notes: Donors were immunologically healthy infants undergoing open corrective cardiac surgery for congenital heart defects in Finland. The thymus tissue came from surgical resects taken out during corrective cardiac surgery. Biased V and J gene segment usage appeared to be present in both thymic and peripheral blood repertoires. The related research found that thymic TCR repertoires overlapped highly between unrelated individuals. The study used about eight infant thymus samples plus four related peripheral blood samples to characterize TCR alpha and beta repertoires. The infant donors were roughly 6 to 250 days old, and the cohort included five or six males and a couple of females. After being mechanically released from the tissue, thymocytes were kept at -70 degrees C in pellets of about 8.5-32 million cells. A QIAsymphony instrument was used to extract genomic DNA from the frozen cell pellets. The immunoSEQ multiplex PCR assay was used to amplify the TCRB and TCRAD loci from a standardized quantity of quality-controlled genomic DNA. Amplicons spanned the V(D)J region at a length sufficient to cover the CDR3 and identify V and J genes. The commercial immunoSEQ service was used to sequence amplicons on an Illumina platform. Primer bias and sequencing errors were corrected as previously described, and TCRAD and TCRB definitions were based on the IMGT database. The repertoires were analysed using immunoSEQ Analyzer 3.0 and VDJTools for basic statistics, V/J segment usage, diversity estimates, rarefaction and pairwise overlap. Diversity was estimated with Chao1, ChaoE, Efron-Thisted, Shannon and inverse Simpson indices, and also on datasets down-sampled to the smallest sample. Repertoire overlap was determined by strict matching of CDR3 nucleotide sequence, V gene and J gene, and Jaccard-based multidimensional scaling clustering was applied. On average, approximately 860,000 unique TCRB clonotypes were obtained from thymus samples, compared with 80,000 to 85,000 from blood samples.

This sequence uses TRBV4-1 and TRBJ2-2; TRBD1 fits 8 bases in the junction. This clonotype was obtained from a girl less than two years old with a congenital heart defect. Donor details come from another sample of the same person, matched by shared clones. Material: thymocytes. The DNA sequence is as follows: TGCGCCAGCAGCCAAAGTCTGGACAGGGTAGCCGGGGAGCTGTTTTTT. This translates into CASSQSLDRVAGELFF.